Listed below are T cell receptor beta chains from one sample, sequenced in a study of shared clonotypes between healthy human individuals. The method was immunoSEQ multiplex PCR; TCRdb's version includes in-frame clones alone and lacks a portion of them. There are about 2.1 million clones in the sample; about 93% occur only once, and over 1.5% lies in the top ten. The specimen sequenced was naive CD8+ T cells from PBMCs. These receptors originate from a man aged 18 to 30 in good health. Some clones in this sample may be carry-over from other donors' samples. CDR3s include the opening cysteine and the closing phenylalanine or tryptophan. The D gene is left open where the match is weak. Clone sizes are given selectively: once, few, many, or a class where the clone is expanded.

j_call d_call clone_size cdr3_length v_call cdr3_aa cdr3_nt
TRBJ1-5 - once 15 TRBV4-2 CASSQSREGNQPQHF TGTGCCAGCAGCCAATCCAGGGAGGGCAATCAGCCCCAGCATTTT
TRBJ2-7 - - 17 TRBV27 CASRTNQVGHHYYEQYF TGTGCCAGCAGAACAAACCAAGTGGGGCACCACTACTACGAGCAGTACTTC
TRBJ2-7 TRBD1 - 16 TRBV27 CASSASQGARTYEQYF TGTGCCAGCAGTGCATCTCAGGGGGCCAGAACCTACGAGCAGTACTTC
TRBJ2-7 - - 12 TRBV12-5 CASGLSRDEQYF TGTGCTAGTGGTTTGAGTAGGGACGAGCAGTACTTC
TRBJ1-1 - - 14 TRBV27 CASMTAGSYTEAFF TGTGCCAGCATGACGGCAGGGAGCTACACTGAAGCTTTCTTT
TRBJ2-1 - - 15 TRBV5-5 CASSFSARSYNEQFF TGTGCCAGCAGCTTTAGCGCCCGCTCCTACAATGAGCAGTTCTTC
TRBJ2-1 - - 12 TRBV4-3 CASSWDLNEQFF TGCGCCAGCAGCTGGGACCTCAATGAGCAGTTCTTC
TRBJ1-2 - - 10 TRBV19 CASQGPGYTF TGTGCCAGCCAGGGCCCTGGCTACACCTTC
TRBJ2-3 - - 12 TRBV13 CASSIRGDTQYF TGTGCCAGCAGCATAAGGGGGGATACGCAGTATTTT
TRBJ2-7 TRBD1 - 15 TRBV27 CASSLIGTALYEQYF TGTGCCAGCAGTTTGATAGGGACAGCTCTTTACGAGCAGTACTTC
TRBJ2-1 TRBD2 - 16 TRBV2 CASTPLAGAPRNEQFF TGTGCCAGCACCCCCCTTGCGGGAGCCCCGCGCAATGAGCAGTTCTTC
TRBJ2-2 TRBD1 - 18 TRBV10-3 CAISESGETGANTGELFF TGTGCCATCAGTGAGTCGGGGGAGACAGGGGCCAACACCGGGGAGCTGTTTTTT
TRBJ2-1 TRBD2 - 15 TRBV7-8 CASSLGWTSDDEQFF TGTGCCAGCAGCTTAGGGTGGACTAGCGATGATGAGCAGTTCTTC
TRBJ2-1 - many 16 TRBV2 CASGGHRDHSYNEQFF TGTGCCAGCGGTGGGCATCGGGACCACTCCTACAATGAGCAGTTCTTC
TRBJ2-1 TRBD2 - 16 TRBV7-6 CASSLTAGGKYNEQFF TGTGCCAGCAGCTTAACAGCGGGAGGGAAATACAATGAGCAGTTCTTC
TRBJ2-1 TRBD2 - 16 TRBV7-8 CASSLIPGLIHNEQFF TGTGCCAGCAGCCTGATACCGGGACTAATCCACAATGAGCAGTTCTTC
TRBJ2-2 - - 13 TRBV7-9 CASSINLAWELFF TGTGCCAGCAGCATCAATCTAGCCTGGGAGCTGTTTTTT
TRBJ2-7 - once 15 TRBV6-1 CASSGYPGLNYEQYF TGTGCCAGCAGTGGGTACCCTGGACTTAACTACGAGCAGTACTTC
TRBJ2-1 TRBD2 - 16 TRBV5-1 CASSFLPVAGGNEQFF TGCGCCAGCAGCTTTCTACCGGTAGCGGGAGGGAATGAGCAGTTCTTC
TRBJ2-3 - - 14 TRBV6-1 CASNLGFSTDTQYF TGTGCCAGCAACCTAGGATTTAGCACAGATACGCAGTATTTT
TRBJ2-7 - - 19 TRBV9 CASSARGKGTPVTPYEQYF TGTGCCAGCAGCGCCAGAGGGAAGGGGACCCCTGTAACTCCCTACGAGCAGTACTTC
TRBJ1-5 - few 17 TRBV28 CASSLGGSIGSNQPQHF TGTGCCAGCAGTTTAGGCGGAAGTATAGGTAGCAATCAGCCCCAGCATTTT
TRBJ1-5 TRBD1 - 17 TRBV27 CASTSRTGLYSNQPQHF TGTGCCAGCACATCCAGGACAGGGCTTTATAGCAATCAGCCCCAGCATTTT
TRBJ1-1 - - 14 TRBV2 CASSEALDWEGAFF TGTGCCAGCAGTGAAGCCCTTGACTGGGAGGGAGCTTTCTTT
TRBJ2-1 - - 12 TRBV28 CASSFISLEQFF TGTGCCAGCAGTTTCATAAGCTTGGAGCAGTTCTTC
TRBJ2-7 TRBD1 - 15 TRBV11-3 CASSASGTASYEQYF TGTGCCAGCAGCGCCTCCGGGACAGCATCCTACGAGCAGTACTTC
TRBJ2-7 - - 12 TRBV14 CASSQGSYEQYF TGTGCCAGCAGCCAGGGCTCCTACGAGCAGTACTTC
TRBJ2-1 TRBD2 - 15 TRBV6-5 CASSQREGMNNEQFF TGTGCCAGCAGTCAGCGGGAGGGCATGAACAATGAGCAGTTCTTC
TRBJ1-3 - few 14 TRBV2 CASSMLLSGNTIYF TGTGCCAGCAGTATGTTACTCTCTGGAAACACCATATATTTT
TRBJ2-1 - once 14 TRBV19 CASNWGEGYNEQFF TGTGCCAGTAATTGGGGGGAAGGGTACAATGAGCAGTTCTTC
TRBJ2-3 - - 16 TRBV15 CATSRDRADLTDTQYF TGTGCCACCAGCAGAGATCGTGCAGATTTAACAGATACGCAGTATTTT
TRBJ2-6 TRBD1 - 16 TRBV10-2 CASSPTGVSGANVLTF TGCGCCAGCAGTCCGACAGGGGTCTCTGGGGCCAACGTCCTGACTTTC
TRBJ2-2 TRBD1 - 19 TRBV7-3 CASSFRPGTGLKNTGELFF TGTGCCAGCAGCTTCCGTCCCGGGACAGGGCTCAAGAACACCGGGGAGCTGTTTTTT
TRBJ2-7 - - 15 TRBV10-2 CASRTTPGYLHEQYF TGCGCCAGCAGAACGACTCCGGGATACCTCCACGAGCAGTACTTC
TRBJ2-7 - once 15 TRBV4-1 CASSQVGAVSYEQYF TGCGCCAGCAGCCAAGTAGGGGCGGTCTCCTACGAGCAGTACTTC
TRBJ2-7 - - 13 TRBV28 CASSLEVGYEQYF TGTGCCAGCAGTTTAGAGGTCGGGTACGAGCAGTACTTC
TRBJ2-7 - - 13 TRBV19 CASSSRGAEEQYF TGTGCCAGTAGCTCCAGGGGGGCTGAAGAGCAGTACTTC
TRBJ2-7 TRBD2 - 16 TRBV2 CASSEPGLALTYEQYF TGTGCCAGCAGTGAACCAGGACTAGCGCTTACCTACGAGCAGTACTTC
TRBJ1-1 - - 16 TRBV28 CASSSPLRAMNTEAFF TGTGCCAGCAGCTCCCCTTTAAGGGCGATGAACACTGAAGCTTTCTTT
TRBJ2-3 - - 13 TRBV4-3 CASSQEGADTQYF TGCGCCAGCAGCCAAGAGGGTGCGGATACGCAGTATTTT
TRBJ2-3 - - 15 TRBV7-2 CASIEGGWGTDTQYF TGTGCCAGCATCGAGGGGGGGTGGGGCACAGATACGCAGTATTTT